This T cell receptor (beta chain) stems from a study of cytomegalovirus exposure and HLA in healthy donors. Study in general: Unique TCRs numbering some 93 million, obtained from HLA-typed donors, made up an early data release. The study's findings and limits: It was 164 TCR beta chains that were listed as cytomegalovirus-associated.

Of note for this clone: Its specificity is unknown.

Losses at the gene ends were 0 bases for V and 7 bases for J; bases not matched to a gene: 5. Per the germline V gene, CDR1 is SGHNT and CDR2 is YYREEE (reference sequence). The CDR3 is made up of 14 amino acids. Unrecorded immune exposure was likely among donors, who were nominally healthy when sampled. PCR used 60 Vbeta primers and 13 Jbeta primers. Sequencing used immunoSEQ multiplex PCR; TCRdb keeps in-frame clones, though not all of them. This table holds approximately 170,000 clones, about 63% found once. The sequence was collected from a middle-aged woman in good health and CMV-seropositive. The V gene is TRBV5-4, the J gene TRBJ1-2, with 8 positions matching TRBD1. Sequencing was done on a sample of PBMCs. CDR3 protein: CASSLDRGTSGYTF. The DNA of the CDR3 is TGTGCCAGCAGCTTGGACAGGGGGACGTCTGGCTACACCTTC.